The sequence of this T cell receptor beta chain was determined in a study of control samples from healthy donors and cancer patients. CDR1 SGHTA and CDR2 FQGNSA come from the germline V gene. This CDR3 is 14 amino acids long. V lost 1 base and J lost 0, with 3 bases in between. Sequencing used immunoSEQ multiplex PCR; TCRdb keeps in-frame clones, though not all of them. Among 130,000 to 150,000 clones listed, under 90% were seen once. Sequences were obtained from blood. The TCR was taken from a man aged 30 to 39 in good health. This chain links TRBV7-2 with TRBJ2-2; D gene unclear. Written as DNA, the CDR3 is TGTGCCAGCAGCTTAGGTGCGAACACCGGGGAGCTGTTTTTT. Its protein product is CASSLGANTGELFF.